This TCR beta chain comes out of a study of CD8 T cells in ankylosing spondylitis. Whole-study results and caveats: Disease-associated clones were reportedly significantly overrepresented in matched ankylosing spondylitis synovial fluid. One TCR beta motif, made up of fewer than 10 highly homologous variants, appeared characteristic of ankylosing spondylitis blood. Disease-linked clones bore a CD8+ phenotype, appearing relatively rarely in peripheral blood.

V lost 4 bases to trimming and J lost 1 base; unmatched junction nucleotides: 4. This CDR3 is 15 amino acids long. Germline CDR1 is LGHDT and CDR2 is YNNKEL (reference sequence). 5'-RACE, quantitative and with molecular barcodes, yielded the TCR beta libraries. TCRdb itself ran the 5' RACE reads through MiXCR, one entry per CDR3 protein. The sample lists 350,000 to 450,000 distinct CDR3 sequences, around 26% occurring once. This clonotype has just a few counts. The antigen is undetermined. The sample was blood, either unsorted or a sorted T cell fraction (not recorded which). V usage is TRBV3-1 and J usage is TRBJ1-1; TRBD1 agrees at 9 bases. The sequence was obtained from a male donor with ankylosing spondylitis. In DNA form, the CDR3 reads TGTGCCAGCAGCCTCCCGGGACAGGGGAACACTGAAGCTTTCTTT. Translating it yields CASSLPGQGNTEAFF.